The rows below give T cell receptor beta chains drawn from one sample of a study of blood T cells in healthy people across ages. TCRdb recomputed calls from the 5' RACE reads with MiXCR, one row per CDR3 protein. This table has around 1,800,000 distinct CDR3 sequences, more than 35% appearing once. Sequenced sample: blood. These receptors originate from a human donor in good health. Each CDR3 is given with its conserved first and last residue. A D gene is named only where the DNA matches it firmly. Size is stated for part of the rows, as once, few or many counts, or as a class when the clone is expanded.

>TRBV4-2|TRBJ2-7|-|-|12
TGTGCCTGCAGCCAAGATACTCACGAGCAGTACTTC
CACSQDTHEQYF
>TRBV28|TRBJ2-3|-|-|16
TGTGCCAGCAGTTTATACACGGGGGCCGACACAGATACGCAGTATTTT
CASSLYTGADTDTQYF
>TRBV29-1|TRBJ2-5|-|-|14
TGCAGCGTAAGAGTAGCGGAGGCCCAAGAGACCCAGTACTTC
CSVRVAEAQETQYF
>TRBV4-1|TRBJ2-3|TRBD1|-|14
TGCGCCAGCAGCCGAGGACAGGGAGGAGTGGCGCAGTATTTT
CASSRGQGGVAQYF
>TRBV20-1|TRBJ2-3|TRBD2|few|14
TGCAGTGCACCGAGAGCGGGGCGCTCAGATACGCAGTATTTT
CSAPRAGRSDTQYF
>TRBV29-1|TRBJ2-3|-|few|15
TGCAGCGTTGAAACCTCGGGGGACCACACAGATACGCAGTATTTT
CSVETSGDHTDTQYF
>TRBV20-1|TRBJ2-7|-|-|11
TGCAGTGCTAGTGACGGTATTGAGCAGTACTTC
CSASDGIEQYF
>TRBV7-3|TRBJ2-3|-|many|14
TGTGCCAGCAGCTTGCGGACTGGCAAGGATACGCAGTATTTT
CASSLRTGKDTQYF
>TRBV9|TRBJ1-5|-|few|14
TGTGCCAGCAGTGGACGGTCTAGCAATCAGCCCCAGCATTTT
CASSGRSSNQPQHF
>TRBV5-6|TRBJ1-2|-|-|15
TGTGCCAGCAGCTTGGAAACAGACCCCTTGCCTGGCTACACCTTC
CASSLETDPLPGYTF
>TRBV7-2|TRBJ1-4|TRBD1|-|14
TGTGCCCGCAGCCCGGGACAGGGAGGTGAAAAACTGTTTTTT
CARSPGQGGEKLFF
>TRBV29-1|TRBJ1-2|-|many|12
TGCAGCGTTCGCAGGGACCTCTATGGCTACACCTTC
CSVRRDLYGYTF
>TRBV6-6|TRBJ1-1|-|-|15
TGTGCCAGCAGTTACTCCAGGGGTAGGAACACTGAAGCTTTCTTT
CASSYSRGRNTEAFF
>TRBV5-1|TRBJ1-2|TRBD1|once|15
TGCGCCAGCCGTCCTCCGGGACAGATAAGCTATGGCTACACCTTC
CASRPPGQISYGYTF
>TRBV5-1|TRBJ2-1|TRBD1|-|15
TGCGCCAGCACCCCGGAGGCCGGTGTAGGGGGCGAGCAGTTCTTC
CASTPEAGVGGEQFF
>TRBV7-9|TRBJ1-5|-|-|17
TGTGCCAGCAGCCCAGCAGGATGGGGGGCCGACAATCAGCCCCAGCATTTT
CASSPAGWGADNQPQHF
>TRBV4-2|TRBJ1-1|-|-|14
TGTGCCAGCAGGACTACGGGCGAGGACACTGAAGCTTTCTTT
CASRTTGEDTEAFF
>TRBV7-3|TRBJ2-5|-|-|15
TGTGCCAGCAGCTTACGACCGGACTATAAAGAGACCCAGTACTTC
CASSLRPDYKETQYF
>TRBV20-1|TRBJ1-2|-|-|15
TGCAGTGCCCCCAGAGAGGTACCGAGTCTCTATGGCTACACCTTC
CSAPREVPSLYGYTF
>TRBV29-1|TRBJ2-5|-|-|14
TGCAGCGTTCTTAGGATAGCCACGGTGGAGACCCAGTACTTC
CSVLRIATVETQYF
>TRBV7-2|TRBJ2-1|-|few|16
TGTGCCAGCATCAGATCCACAGGGAGCTCCTACAATGAGCAGTTCTTC
CASIRSTGSSYNEQFF
>TRBV6-2/TRBV6-3|TRBJ1-4|-|-|13
TGTGCCAGCAGTTACGACGGCAGGGAAAAACTGTTTTTT
CASSYDGREKLFF